This T cell receptor (beta chain) was identified during a study of blood T cell repertoires in COVID-19. The V gene's germline CDR1 is SGHTS and CDR2 YDEGEE. Losses at the gene ends were 2 bases for V and 8 bases for J; bases not matched to a gene: 8. The CDR3 spans 15 residues. Clones were sequenced by immunoSEQ multiplex PCR, and TCRdb holds only the in-frame ones, with some missing. Of a few hundred thousand clones listed, approximately 86% were seen once; the top ten hold just under 0.8%. V is TRBV5-8 and J is TRBJ2-1, with 9 nucleotides matching TRBD1. This sequence was found in a woman in her thirties with acute or convalescent COVID-19. The source material was peripheral blood. The CDR3 DNA is TGTGCCAGCAGCTTTTGGGACAGGGCTGACGATGAGCAGTTCTTC. Its protein product is CASSFWDRADDEQFF.